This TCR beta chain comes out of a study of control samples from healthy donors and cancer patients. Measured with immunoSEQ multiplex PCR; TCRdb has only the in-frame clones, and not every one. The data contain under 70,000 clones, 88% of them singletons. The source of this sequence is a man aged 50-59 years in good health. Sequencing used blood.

CDR3 protein: CASSYTSLGRADTQYF. For the CDR3, the DNA is TGCGCCAGCAGCTACACCAGCCTAGGGCGGGCAGATACGCAGTATTTT. V is TRBV5-1 and J is TRBJ2-3, with D possibly TRBD2 on 5 matching bases. V dropped 3 bases and J dropped 4 bases, with 18 bases sitting between them. The CDR3 is 16 amino acids. Germline CDR1 reads SGHRS; CDR2 reads YFSETQ.